A single sample is the source of the 26 T cell receptor beta chains below, sequenced in a study of T cells in Graves' hyperthyroidism and ophthalmopathy. TCR beta CDR3 sequences were amplified from RNA transcripts. TCR CDR3 underwent first-round RT-PCR with the HTBI primer set. Via MiXCR, TCRdb re-called the multiplex PCR reads, giving one row per CDR3 protein. The sample carries 250,000 or so distinct CDR3 sequences, 12% to 15% recorded once. The specimen sequenced was blood. These receptors were collected from a woman aged 45-60 years with Graves' hyperthyroidism that later progressed to Graves' ophthalmopathy.

In this sample, this clonotype turned up many times. The rearrangement links TRBV19 to TRBJ2-7; 9 nucleotides match TRBD2. The junction had 5 bases not matched to a gene; V was cut back by 6 bases and J by 2 bases. The CDR3 runs to 14 residues. Per the germline V gene, CDR1 is LNHDA and CDR2 is SQIVND (reference sequence). CDR3: CASRSSGTTYEQYF. Here the CDR3 DNA reads TGTGCCAGTAGATCTAGCGGGACCACCTACGAGCAGTACTTC.

This clonotype was seen many times. The chain recombines TRBV12-3 or TRBV12-4 with TRBJ2-5; tentatively, D is TRBD1 (5 bases). V was trimmed by 8 bases and J by 2 bases, leaving 21 bases between them. The CDR3 covers 16 residues. Here the CDR3 reads CASESQNWAGQETQYF. The CDR3 bases are TGTGCCAGCGAGTCTCAAAACTGGGCAGGGCAAGAGACCCAGTACTTC.

The gene calls are TRBV3-1 and TRBJ2-3, with TRBD2 matching 12 bases. The CDR3 extends over 15 amino acids. V shed 8 bases and J 0 bases; nucleotides not matched to a gene: 3. In germline, CDR1 is LGHDT, CDR2 YNNKEL (reference sequence). CDR3 coding DNA: TGTGCCAGCGGAACTAGCGGGAGGAGCACAGATACGCAGTATTTT. Translated: CASGTSGRSTDTQYF.

This clonotype was seen repeatedly, ten times or more. This chain connects TRBV28 to TRBJ2-7, with 9 bases that match TRBD2. V shed 3 bases and J 5 bases; nucleotides not matched to a gene: 5. The CDR3 has 14 amino acids. CDR1 MDHEN and CDR2 SYDVKM come from the germline V gene. CDR3 residues: CASSFLAGRHEQYF. CDR3 sequence (DNA): TGTGCCAGCAGTTTCCTAGCGGGAAGGCACGAGCAGTACTTC.

The chain is built from TRBV27 and TRBJ2-5, with 11 bases that match TRBD1. Trimming cost V 4 bases and J 4 bases; bases outside gene matches: 8. The CDR3 loop spans 16 amino acids. CDR1 is MNHEY, CDR2 SMNVEV, per germline (reference sequence). The CDR3 sequence: CASSSRDRGRGETQYF. CDR3 nucleotide sequence: TGTGCCAGCAGTTCCCGGGACAGGGGGAGAGGAGAGACCCAGTACTTC.

The chain employs TRBV18 and TRBJ1-4; D might be TRBD1 (5 bases). The CDR3 is made up of 15 amino acids. V dropped 5 bases and J dropped 6 bases, with 16 bases sitting between them. Germline values: CDR1 KGHSH, CDR2 LQKENI. The CDR3 reads CASSSQGGQDEKLFF. CDR3 sequence (DNA): TGTGCCAGCTCAAGCCAGGGTGGTCAGGATGAAAAACTGTTTTTT. The variable domain in full, with the rest retrieved from reference TRBV18 and TRBJ1-4, is NAGVMQNPRHLVRRRGQEARLRCSPMKGHSHVYWYRQLPEEGLKFMVYLQKENIIDESGMPKERFSAEFPKEGPSILRIQQVVRGDSAAYFCASSSQGGQDEKLFFGSGTQLSVL.

This clonotype was counted at least ten times. J is TRBJ2-1 and V is TRBV5-5; D possibly corresponds to TRBD2 (6 bases). The CDR3 runs to 11 residues. Trimming shortened V by 4 bases and J by 10 bases, and 9 bases separated the two germline ends. Germline assignment: CDR1 SGHKS and CDR2 YYEKEE (reference sequence). CDR3 sequence (DNA): TGTGCCAGCAGCCTGGGGAGGGAGCAGTTCTTC. It yields the protein CASSLGREQFF.

The J gene is TRBJ2-1, the V gene TRBV7-6, with 8 positions matching TRBD2. Germline CDR1 and CDR2: SGHVS and FNYEAQ. V was clipped by 4 bases and J by 10 bases; unmatched bases: 3. The CDR3 is 12 residues long. The CDR3 sequence: CASSSREDEQFF. The CDR3 coding sequence is TGTGCCAGCAGCTCGCGGGAGGACGAGCAGTTCTTC.

This clonotype has a count of ten or more. V gene TRBV7-9 combines with J gene TRBJ1-1; TRBD1 might be the D (5 bases). The CDR3 sequence is 14 residues long. CDR1 is SEHNR, CDR2 FQNEAQ, per germline (reference sequence). Trimming cost V 4 bases and J 1 base, with 10 bases left between them. CDR3 coding DNA: TGTGCCAGCAGCTCCAGCGGGGGGAACACTGAAGCTTTCTTT. Its translation: CASSSSGGNTEAFF.

This clonotype was recorded at least ten times. CDR3 DNA sequence: TGCAGTGCACCTCGGGACCTCCGCTATGGCTACACCTTC. This sequence encodes CSAPRDLRYGYTF. The V gene is TRBV20-1, the J gene TRBJ1-2, with a weak D call TRBD1 (5 bases). The germline V and J ends were trimmed by 6 bases and 4 bases, with 15 bases remaining between them. From germline, CDR1 is DFQATT and CDR2 SNEGSKA (reference sequence). CDR3 length equals 13 residues.

Many counts were recorded for this clonotype. The chain has TRBV10-3 and TRBJ2-1; possible D gene TRBD2, 6 bases. Trimming pared 3 bases from V and 4 bases from J, leaving 19 bases between. Germline V gene lookup returns CDR1 ENHRY and CDR2 SYGVKD. The CDR3 totals 17 residues. The CDR3 DNA sequence: TGTGCCATCAGTGACCCTAAGGGCAGGGAGGAGTACAATGAGCAGTTCTTC. It specifies CAISDPKGREEYNEQFF.

This clonotype was seen at least ten times. This chain uses TRBV2 with TRBJ1-2; 7 nucleotides align to TRBD1. Germline V lookup: CDR1 SNHLY, CDR2 FYNNEI. V shed 3 bases and J 8 bases; nucleotides not matched to a gene: 6. This CDR3 has 13 amino acids. The CDR3 DNA is TGTGCCAGCAGTGACAGGGGGTTCGGGGGCTACACCTTC. Encoded protein: CASSDRGFGGYTF.

This clonotype was counted at least ten times. The V and J genes are TRBV11-2 and TRBJ1-5; D not resolved. Trimming stripped 5 bases from V and 5 bases from J, with 10 bases between. Germline V CDR1 and CDR2: SGHAT, FQNNGV. The CDR3 consists of 13 residues. CDR3 DNA sequence: TGTGCCAGCAGCCTTCACCTCGATCAGCCCCAGCATTTT. Its translation: CASSLHLDQPQHF. The full variable domain, its missing parts supplied by reference TRBV11-2 and TRBJ1-5, is EAGVAQSPRYKIIEKRQSVAFWCNPISGHATLYWYQQILGQGPKLLIQFQNNGVVDDSQLPKDRFSAERLKGVDSTLKIQPAKLEDSAVYLCASSLHLDQPQHFGDGTRLSIL.

This clonotype showed up many times. The V and J genes are TRBV5-5 and TRBJ2-1; 11 bases are a match to TRBD2. Germline values: CDR1 SGHKS, CDR2 YYEKEE (reference sequence). With V trimmed by 3 bases and J by 4 bases, 6 bases remained unmatched. The CDR3 covers 16 residues. In DNA form, the CDR3 reads TGTGCCAGCAGCTCATTACTAGCGGGGGCTTACAATGAGCAGTTCTTC. Residues: CASSSLLAGAYNEQFF. The variable domain in full, completed from reference TRBV5-5 and TRBJ2-1, reads DAGVTQSPTHLIKTRGQQVTLRCSPISGHKSVSWYQQVLGQGPQFIFQYYEKEERGRGNFPDRFSARQFPNYSSELNVNALLLGDSALYLCASSSLLAGAYNEQFFGPGTRLTVL.

This clonotype has just a few counts. The chain joins TRBV14 to TRBJ1-2; D gene uncertain. The V gene's germline CDR1 is SGHDN and CDR2 FVKESK. Trimming removed 2 bases at V and 4 bases at J, with 11 bases between. CDR3 length: 14 residues. In DNA form, the CDR3 reads TGTGCCAGCAGCCAACTTTCCGAAGGCTATGGCTACACCTTC. Amino acids: CASSQLSEGYGYTF.

This clonotype was counted a few times. Possible read error: a much larger clone is one base away. J is TRBJ2-7 and V is TRBV7-3, with D maybe TRBD2 (6 bases). Deletions cut 5 bases from V and 0 bases from J, with 17 bases between. CDR3 length: 16 residues. Germline V gene sequence: CDR1 SGHTA, CDR2 FQGTGA. CDR3 residues: CASSAPGLGSSYEQYF. The DNA for the CDR3 is TGTGCCAGCAGCGCCCCGGGACTGGGAAGCTCCTACGAGCAGTACTTC. The full variable domain, in which reference TRBV7-3 and TRBJ2-7 provide the parts outside the CDR3, is GAGVSQTPSNKVTEKGKYVELRCDPISGHTALYWYRQSLGQGPEFLIYFQGTGAADDSGLPNDRFFAVRPEGSVSTLKIQRTERGDSAVYLCASSAPGLGSSYEQYFGPGTRLTVT.

The rearrangement links TRBV6-1 to TRBJ2-7; 10 bases fit TRBD2. CDR1 and CDR2 from the germline V gene are MNHNS and SASEGT. The CDR3 is 14 residues long. V trimming: 7 bases; J trimming: 3 bases; junction bases outside the gene matches: 6. The CDR3 region is CASILVAGGYEQYF. The CDR3 DNA follows: TGTGCCAGCATATTAGTAGCGGGAGGCTACGAGCAGTACTTC.

This clonotype was seen many times. The chain carries TRBV5-1 and TRBJ1-2, with D hard to call. The V gene's germline CDR1 is SGHRS and CDR2 YFSETQ. The CDR3 consists of 14 residues. V was shortened by 0 bases and J by 2 bases, with 8 bases between the two germline ends. CDR3 coding DNA: TGCGCCAGCAGCTTGGCTCTGGGGAACTATGGCTACACCTTC. This encodes CASSLALGNYGYTF.

This clonotype has more than one count but fewer than ten. The rearrangement joins TRBV20-1 to TRBJ2-6; D might be TRBD2 (6 bases). Deletions cut 3 bases from V and 2 bases from J, with 11 bases between. The CDR3 sequence is 15 residues long. Germline V gene lookup returns CDR1 DFQATT and CDR2 SNEGSKA (reference sequence). This chain's CDR3 is CSASKAGTGANVLTF. The DNA of the CDR3 is TGCAGTGCTAGCAAAGCGGGTACTGGGGCCAACGTCCTGACTTTC.

This rearrangement joins TRBV28 to TRBJ2-1, with D tentatively TRBD1 or TRBD2 (9 bases each). The germline V gene has CDR1 MDHEN and CDR2 SYDVKM. V lost 5 bases to trimming and J lost 10 bases, with 36 bases between them. The CDR3 sequence is 20 residues long. In DNA form, the CDR3 reads TGTGCCAGCAGTATCCACCGGGACAGGGTCGGGGCGGGAGGGCCCGGAGAGCAGTTCTTC. Residues: CASSIHRDRVGAGGPGEQFF.

This clonotype was observed many times. The chain is built from TRBV28 and TRBJ1-6, with TRBD1 identical over 10 bases. Per germline, CDR1 MDHEN and CDR2 SYDVKM. The V and J ends lost 7 bases and 10 bases, in that order; junction bases with no gene match: 10. CDR3 size: 15 residues. The CDR3 nucleotides read TGTGCCAGCATACAACGGGGACAGGGGAACTCACCCCTCCACTTT. Translating it yields CASIQRGQGNSPLHF.

This clonotype showed up many times. At one boundary the junction diverges from the germline segment, which might be a read error. The V gene is TRBV19, the J gene TRBJ2-1; 7 bases match TRBD1. This CDR3 contains 14 residues. Germline-derived CDR1 and CDR2 are LNHDA and SQIVND (reference sequence). DNA of the CDR3: TGTGCCAGTAGCTCCGGGACAGTCTACAGTGAGCAGTTCTTC. Translated, it gives CASSSGTVYSEQFF.

This chain links TRBV6-5 with TRBJ2-7; the match to TRBD2 covers 7 bases. CDR3 length: 15 amino acids. Germline-derived CDR1 and CDR2 are MNHEY and SVGAGI. With 3 bases clipped from V and 0 bases from J, the junction kept 5 bases outside the gene matches. The CDR3 loop reads CASSYMSSGSYEQYF. CDR3 sequence (DNA): TGTGCCAGCAGTTATATGTCTAGCGGCTCCTACGAGCAGTACTTC.

The count of this clonotype is one. A much larger clone lies one base from this, so it may be a read error. This chain links TRBV3-1 with TRBJ2-3, with D possibly being TRBD2 (6 bases). CDR3 length equals 15 residues. CDR1 and CDR2 from the germline V gene are LGHDT and YNNKEL (reference sequence). As DNA, the CDR3 is TGTGCCGGCAGCCTGACTAGTCTGTCCACAGATACGCAGTATTTT. This gives the protein CAGSLTSLSTDTQYF.

In its sample, this clonotype was seen many times. The CDR3 protein is CASSHVGRAGQYF. CDR3 in DNA: TGTGCCAGCAGCCATGTCGGGAGGGCCGGGCAGTACTTC. The V and J genes are TRBV5-8 and TRBJ2-7, with 8 bases aligning to TRBD2. The CDR3 runs 13 residues. Germline CDR1 and CDR2: SGHTS and YDEGEE. J lost 9 bases, V lost 4 bases, and 9 bases had no gene match. Full variable domain (rest looked up from reference TRBV5-8 and TRBJ2-7): EAGVTQSPTHLIKTRGQQATLRCSPISGHTSVYWYQQALGLGLQFLLWYDEGEERNRGNFPPRFSGRQFPNYSSELNVNALELEDSALYLCASSHVGRAGQYFGPGTRLTVT.

This clonotype has at least ten counts. J is TRBJ1-2 and V is TRBV15; D is unclear. Trimming removed 0 bases at V and 7 bases at J, with 6 bases between. Germline V lookup: CDR1 LNHNV, CDR2 YYDKDF (reference sequence). This CDR3 is 12 amino acids long. CDR3 bases: TGTGCCACCAGCAGAGATTTAGCTGGCTACACCTTC. Translation gives CATSRDLAGYTF.